This entry lists 21 T cell receptor beta chains sequenced from one sample in a study of regulatory T cells in long-lasting Graves disease. Arm-PCR of CDR3 regions and iRepertoire HTBI primers were used to build TCR beta libraries. Each CDR3 protein is one row after TCRdb ran MiXCR on the multiplex PCR reads. The data hold around 510,000 distinct CDR3 sequences, with less than 25% observed a single time. Time point denoted: persistent/refractory GD, antithyroid drugs over 5 years with positive TRAb. With RNA extracted from PBMCs as input, the TCR library was made. Sequenced here: peripheral blood mononuclear cells (PBMCs), sampled when the disease was refractory, from a patient treated with antithyroid drugs. The receptor source for this set is a female donor with Graves disease.

This clonotype was observed at least ten times. This rearrangement joins TRBV12-3 or TRBV12-4 to TRBJ2-2; D ambiguous. Trimming removed 4 bases at V and 4 bases at J, with 7 bases between. This CDR3 spans 13 amino acids. CDR3 nucleotide sequence: TGTGCCAGCAGTTCCTCAACCACCGGGGAGCTGTTTTTT. Protein: CASSSSTTGELFF.

There are many counts of this clonotype. J is TRBJ1-6 and V is TRBV30; TRBD1 is a possible D gene (6 bases). The germline V gene encodes CDR1 GTSNPN and CDR2 SVGIG (reference sequence). V lost 3 bases and J lost 8, with 14 bases in between. The CDR3 has 14 residues. The CDR3 region is CAWSEGEVYSPLHF. The CDR3 DNA reads TGTGCCTGGAGCGAGGGGGAGGTCTATTCACCCCTCCACTTT.

This clonotype was detected many times. The rearrangement links TRBV29-1 to TRBJ2-7; 12 nucleotides match TRBD2. Trimming cost V 3 bases and J 3 bases; bases outside gene matches: 3. Germline V CDR1 and CDR2: SQVTM, ANQGSEA. The CDR3 has 14 residues. CDR3 DNA sequence: TGCAGCGTTGACGGACTAGCGGGAAACTACGAGCAGTACTTC. The encoded protein is CSVDGLAGNYEQYF.

This clonotype was picked up a small number of times. The gene calls are TRBV20-1 and TRBJ1-5; 7 nucleotides agree with TRBD1. Germline-derived CDR1 and CDR2 are DFQATT and SNEGSKA (reference sequence). After removal of 6 bases from V and 7 bases from J, the junction contained 15 bases not matched to a gene. The CDR3 is made up of 15 amino acids. CDR3 nucleotides: TGCAGTGCAGAAGCGGCGACAAGGGGGCCCCAGCCCCAGCATTTT. Translation gives CSAEAATRGPQPQHF.

In its sample, this clonotype was seen many times. The chain uses TRBV2 and TRBJ2-5, with TRBD1 matching 9 bases. The J segment lost 9 bases and the V segment lost 7 bases, leaving 9 bases of the junction unmatched. The CDR3 extends over 13 amino acids. The germline V gene encodes CDR1 SNHLY and CDR2 FYNNEI. The CDR3 is CASTDRGLSSQYF. In DNA, the CDR3 is TGTGCCAGCACGGACAGGGGATTGTCGTCCCAGTACTTC.

The chain recombines TRBV5-1 with TRBJ1-1; 7 bases are shared with TRBD1. J gave up 4 bases and V 4 bases, and 4 bases lay outside the gene matches. The CDR3 runs to 13 residues. Germline V CDR1 and CDR2: SGHRS, YFSETQ. CDR3 protein: CASSQGQSTEAFF. In DNA, the CDR3 is TGCGCCAGCAGCCAGGGACAGAGCACTGAAGCTTTCTTT.

This clonotype was found a few times. A junction end diverges from the germline sequence, so it may reflect a read error. CDR3 sequence reads: CAGSPGGRNTEAFF. CDR3 coding DNA: TGTGCCGGCAGTCCAGGGGGCCGGAACACTGAAGCTTTCTTT. This chain links TRBV28 with TRBJ1-1; TRBD1 matches 8 bases. The CDR3 sequence is 14 residues long. Germline CDR1 is MDHEN and CDR2 is SYDVKM.

This chain joins TRBV7-9 and TRBJ2-3; D is unclear. Germline lookup yields CDR1 SEHNR and CDR2 FQNEAQ (reference sequence). The CDR3 totals 14 residues. Deletions cut 5 bases from V and 2 bases from J, with 11 bases between. The CDR3 protein is CASSRGRYTDTQYF. CDR3 DNA sequence: TGTGCCAGCAGCCGAGGACGGTACACAGATACGCAGTATTTT.

This clonotype was seen at least ten times. This chain connects TRBV27 to TRBJ2-5; the match to TRBD2 covers 10 bases. The CDR3 covers 14 residues. CDR1 is MNHEY, CDR2 SMNVEV, per germline (reference sequence). J gave up 5 bases and V 6 bases, and 6 bases lay outside the gene matches. CDR3 nucleotides: TGTGCCAGCAGGCTAGCGGGAGAGGGGGAGACCCAGTACTTC. Its protein is CASRLAGEGETQYF.

This clonotype has only a few counts. The chain couples TRBV18 to TRBJ1-1; D is possibly TRBD1 (6 bases). Trimming removed 4 bases at V and 1 base at J, with 13 bases between. The CDR3 has 15 amino acids. Per the germline V gene, CDR1 is KGHSH and CDR2 is LQKENI. The CDR3 loop is CASSRETGSNTEAFF. The CDR3 bases are TGTGCCAGCTCACGTGAAACAGGGTCGAACACTGAAGCTTTCTTT.

The V gene is TRBV4-2, the J gene TRBJ2-5, with D tentatively TRBD2 (7 bases). V was pared by 0 bases and J by 7 bases, with 24 bases between. The length of the CDR3 is 18 residues. Germline V gene sequence: CDR1 LGHNA, CDR2 YNFKEQ. CDR3 sequence (DNA): TGTGCCAGCAGCCAAGATAAAGCAGGGCTAGGGGGGGATGTGACCCAGTACTTC. It specifies CASSQDKAGLGGDVTQYF.

This clonotype was counted only a few times. The CDR3 is CASSAGRWGNTIYF. The CDR3 bases are TGTGCCAGCAGCGCGGGTCGGTGGGGAAACACCATATATTTT. This chain joins TRBV28 and TRBJ1-3; D remains unclear. The CDR3 sequence is 14 residues long. The germline gives CDR1 MDHEN, CDR2 SYDVKM. The V gene lost 6 bases and the J gene lost 4 bases, with 13 bases spanning the gap.

The gene calls are TRBV5-6 and TRBJ2-7, with 9 nucleotides matching TRBD2. V shed 2 bases and J 3 bases; nucleotides not matched to a gene: 9. The germline V gene has CDR1 SGHDT and CDR2 YYEEEE. CDR3 length: 16 amino acids. CDR3 coding DNA: TGTGCCAGCAGCTTAAAATCCGGGACTAGCCGCTACGAGCAGTACTTC. This encodes CASSLKSGTSRYEQYF.

There are many counts of this clonotype. The junction departs from the called germline gene at one end, perhaps through a read error. The chain joins TRBV11-1 to TRBJ1-1, with D maybe TRBD1 (5 bases). Germline values: CDR1 SGHAT, CDR2 FQDESV (reference sequence). The CDR3 totals 14 residues. This chain's CDR3 is CASSLAGLNTEAFF. Written as DNA, the CDR3 is TGTGCCAGCAGTTTAGCGGGGCTAAACACTGAAGCTTTCTTT. Together with reference TRBV11-1 and TRBJ1-1, the CDR3 gives the full variable domain: EAEVAQSPRYKITEKSQAVAFWCDPISGHATLYWYRQILGQGPELLVQFQDESVVDDSQLPKDRFSAERLKGVDSTLKIQPAELGDSAMYLCASSLAGLNTEAFFGQGTRLTVV.

The sample holds many counts of this clonotype. V is TRBV7-2 and J is TRBJ2-5; D remains unclear. The CDR3 is 14 amino acids. Trimming took 1 base from V and 3 from J, leaving 9 bases between them. Germline values: CDR1 SGHTA, CDR2 FQGNSA. CDR3 sequence reads: CASSLVFEEETQYF. CDR3 in DNA: TGTGCCAGCAGCTTAGTTTTCGAGGAAGAGACCCAGTACTTC.

This clonotype was seen a handful of times. V gene TRBV5-1 combines with J gene TRBJ2-7, with a tentative D call TRBD2 (5 bases). CDR1 and CDR2 from the germline V gene are SGHRS and YFSETQ. The ends were cut back, 3 bases at V and 0 bases at J, with 13 bases in the middle. The CDR3 loop spans 15 amino acids. The CDR3 bases are TGCGCCAGCAGCTCCTCCCGGGGTTACTCCTACGAGCAGTACTTC. Its protein is CASSSSRGYSYEQYF. Supplemented by reference TRBV5-1 and TRBJ2-7, the full variable domain reads KAGVTQTPRYLIKTRGQQVTLSCSPISGHRSVSWYQQTPGQGLQFLFEYFSETQRNKGNFPGRFSGRQFSNSRSEMNVSTLELGDSALYLCASSSSRGYSYEQYFGPGTRLTVT.

The sample holds one count of this clonotype. The rearrangement links TRBV19 to TRBJ2-1; possibly TRBD2 for D (6 bases). Germline V gives CDR1 LNHDA, CDR2 SQIVND (reference sequence). The V gene lost 3 bases and the J gene lost 0 bases, with 12 bases spanning the gap. The CDR3 length is 16 residues. DNA of the CDR3: TGTGCCAGTAGTATTGTGGGACTCCTCTCCTACAATGAGCAGTTCTTC. Amino acids: CASSIVGLLSYNEQFF.

In this sample, this clonotype turned up many times. Mismatch with germline at one junction end may stem from a read error. This chain links TRBV2 with TRBJ1-1; D uncertain. The germline CDR1 and CDR2 sequences are SNHLY and FYNNEI. The length of the CDR3 is 10 residues. CDR3 in DNA: TGTGCCAGCCCCAGAGACCGACCCGCATTT. It specifies CASPRDRPAF. Variable domain in full (rest from reference TRBV2 and TRBJ1-1): EPEVTQTPSHQVTQMGQEVILRCVPISNHLYFYWYRQILGQKVEFLVSFYNNEISEKSEIFDDQFSVERPDGSNFTLKIRSTKLEDSAMYFCASPRDRPAFGQGTRLTVV.

This chain connects TRBV5-1 to TRBJ1-1; weak D call: TRBD1 (5 bases). V was trimmed by 5 bases and J by 1 base, leaving 9 bases between them. Germline-derived CDR1 and CDR2 are SGHRS and YFSETQ. This CDR3 is 13 amino acids long. CDR3 DNA: TGCGCCAGCAGGACAGCCTGGAACACTGAAGCTTTCTTT. As protein: CASRTAWNTEAFF.

The chain combines TRBV6-2 or TRBV6-3 with TRBJ2-7, with TRBD1 matching 11 bases. This CDR3 has 15 residues. V lost 2 bases and J lost 3; bases outside the gene matches: 3. The germline CDR1 and CDR2 sequences are MNHEY and SVGEGT. CDR3 amino acids: CASSYRTGGGYEQYF. DNA for the CDR3: TGTGCCAGCAGTTACCGGACAGGGGGCGGCTACGAGCAGTACTTC.

This clonotype was picked up a small number of times. The J gene is TRBJ2-5, the V gene TRBV5-4; no reliable D call. The CDR3 totals 12 residues. Germline CDR1 SGHNT, CDR2 YYREEE (reference sequence). Between the trimmed V and J ends, which lost 2 bases and 4 bases, there was a span of 6 bases. The CDR3 DNA reads as TGTGCCAGCAGCTTCAGTAGAGAGACCCAGTACTTC. Translated, it gives CASSFSRETQYF.